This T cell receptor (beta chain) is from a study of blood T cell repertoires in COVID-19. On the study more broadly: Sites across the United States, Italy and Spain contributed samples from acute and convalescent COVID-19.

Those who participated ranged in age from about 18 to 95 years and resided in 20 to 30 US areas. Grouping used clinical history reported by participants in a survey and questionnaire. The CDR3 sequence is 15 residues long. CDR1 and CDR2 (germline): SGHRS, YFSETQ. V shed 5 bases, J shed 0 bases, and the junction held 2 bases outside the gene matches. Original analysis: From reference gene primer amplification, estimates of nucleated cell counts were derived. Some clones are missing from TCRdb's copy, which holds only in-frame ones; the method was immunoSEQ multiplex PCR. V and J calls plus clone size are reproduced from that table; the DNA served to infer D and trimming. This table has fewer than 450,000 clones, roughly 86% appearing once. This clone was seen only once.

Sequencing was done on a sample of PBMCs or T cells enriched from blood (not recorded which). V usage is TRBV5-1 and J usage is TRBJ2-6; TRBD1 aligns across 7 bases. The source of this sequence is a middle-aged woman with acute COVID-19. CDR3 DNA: TGCGCCAGCAGTTCAGGGGGCTCTGGGGCCAACGTCCTGACTTTC. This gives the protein CASSSGGSGANVLTF. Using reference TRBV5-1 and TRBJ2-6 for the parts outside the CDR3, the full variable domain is KAGVTQTPRYLIKTRGQQVTLSCSPISGHRSVSWYQQTPGQGLQFLFEYFSETQRNKGNFPGRFSGRQFSNSRSEMNVSTLELGDSALYLCASSSGGSGANVLTFGAGSRLTVL.